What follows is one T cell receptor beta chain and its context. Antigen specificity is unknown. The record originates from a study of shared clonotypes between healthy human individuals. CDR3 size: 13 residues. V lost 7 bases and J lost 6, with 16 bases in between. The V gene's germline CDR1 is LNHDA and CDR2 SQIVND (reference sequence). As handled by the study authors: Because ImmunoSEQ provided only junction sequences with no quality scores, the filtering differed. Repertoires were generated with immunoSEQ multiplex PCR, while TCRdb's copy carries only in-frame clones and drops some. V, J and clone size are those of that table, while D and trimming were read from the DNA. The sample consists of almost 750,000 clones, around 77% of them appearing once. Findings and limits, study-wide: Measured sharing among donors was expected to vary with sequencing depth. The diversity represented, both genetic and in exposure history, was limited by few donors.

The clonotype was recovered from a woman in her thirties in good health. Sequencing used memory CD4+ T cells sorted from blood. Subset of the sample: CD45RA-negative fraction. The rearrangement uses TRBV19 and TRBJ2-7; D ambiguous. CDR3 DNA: TGTGCCAGTATGGCGACCCTAGGTTCCGAGCAGTACTTC. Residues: CASMATLGSEQYF.